The text below deals with one T cell receptor beta chain. Its antigen remains unidentified. No base-level quality is on record; no much larger clone is a single base apart. Other DNA sequences in the sample encode the same CDR3. The CDR3 numbers 15 residues from cysteine through phenylalanine. Only CDR3 DNA is held: 45 bases, read in frame from base 1. V has 0 bases trimmed and J has 3 bases trimmed; junction bases matching no gene number 3. CDR1 and CDR2 were assigned from the germline V gene as SGDLS and YYNGEE. Using the deep immunoSEQ assay, multiplex PCR amplified TCR CDR3 regions from genomic DNA. For each cell subset, the extracted genomic DNA was distributed evenly across all wells of several immunoSEQ 96-well plates, and each plate served as one replicate. For sorted subsets, 200 to 250 ng of genomic DNA, equivalent to 30,000 or so T cell genomes, went into each replicate PCR. Purified libraries were quantified with a Qubit 3.0 fluorometer, sized on a Bioanalyzer 2100, and re-quantified with the KAPA Library Quantification kit. Every immunoSEQ 96-well plate was sequenced on a separate single-read 150-cycle Illumina NextSeq 550 flow cell. Processing in the source paper ran as follows. The immunoSEQ output contained only junctional sequences without quality scores, so filtering could not match that applied to full-length reads. To assign V/J genes and CDR3, sequences were annotated against IMGT germline references using PyIR, a Python wrapper for IgBLAST v1.9. Reads with weak V/J assignments (E-value above 1e-6), missing CDR3, stop codons, out-of-frame junctions, or ambiguous translated residues were removed. V3J clonotypes were defined as sequences sharing an identical inferred V gene, J gene, and CDR3 amino acid sequence. The percentage overlap between two repertoires was calculated by dividing the number of shared unique clonotypes by the size of the smaller repertoire. RTK rarefaction, the Chao1 estimator, and Recon v2.1 estimates of unobserved clonotypes were used to assess repertoire richness. Generation probabilities were computed with OLGA for all TCRbeta clonotypes obtained by the gDNA method from four donors. TCRdb holds this immuneACCESS table with in-frame rearrangements only. Some clones are missing; in checked studies, unresolved V genes explain under half, and the rest has no known cause. V and J calls plus clone size are reproduced from that table; the DNA served to infer D and trimming. The sample table records around 1,900,000 clones; 85% to 95% of these occur just once. The ten most abundant clones make up about 1.7% of the sample.

The entry originates in a study of shared clonotypes between healthy human individuals (dated by TCRdb to between 2020 and 2021). Concerning the study at large: Three men and two women, aged 18 to 49 years, made up the cohort. To estimate repertoire size and how much clonotypes are shared between individuals, the study performed deep sequencing of blood TCR repertoires from 4 to 6 healthy adults. For each donor, CD4 naive and CD4 memory were each given three plates, CD8 naive was given two plates, and CD8 memory was given one plate. Per donor, leukapheresis produced somewhere between about 0.8 and 9 billion PBMCs. Libraries were prepared and TCR repertoires were sequenced by different laboratories using diverse techniques, in order to increase sequencing depth and limit assay-specific biases. Study-wide conclusions, independent of this receptor: Incomplete sequencing was indicated by rarefaction of sorted-subset datasets, despite the large sequencing depth. Pairwise subsampling indicated that sequencing depth was expected to affect the degree of clonotype sharing among donors. Clonotypes shared by all four sorted-subset donors showed higher generation probabilities than non-shared clonotypes. Because the study included only a small number of donors, the genetic and exposure-history diversity represented was limited. Only blood was sampled, and tissue TCR repertoires likely differ from those in blood. When a few donors were compared, the shared fraction of clonotypes was 5% to 6.5% for naive CD4, roughly 3.3% for naive CD8, 2% to 2.5% for memory CD4, and about 0.36% for memory CD8. Estimated clonotype richness was generally larger for naive than for memory subsets.

CD8 naive samples were obtained by positive selection for CCR7 among CD45RO-negative cells, yielding a CD45RA+CCR7+ population from which TemRA cells were excluded. Healthy HIV-negative adults with no recently reported acute infections or vaccinations were included as donors. Every donor was a Caucasian adult living in Nashville, Tennessee, USA. Blood was collected by leukapheresis, and PBMCs were isolated by Ficoll-Histopaque density gradient centrifugation and then cryopreserved in liquid nitrogen vapor phase. Purity and quantity of every magnetically sorted T cell population were checked by analytical flow cytometry. From each sorted fraction, genomic DNA was isolated and quantified by UV absorbance on a Nanodrop 2000c.

The receptor was isolated from a man younger than 35 in good health. Some clones in this sample may be carry-over from other donors' samples. Sequences were obtained from naive CD8+ T cells from PBMCs. The sample's cell subset or site label, in plain terms: CD45RA+CCR7+. The sequence links TRBV9 to TRBJ2-1; a stretch of 7 junction bases matches TRBD2. DNA sequence: TGTGCCAGCAGCGTAGACGGCGGGAGCTACAATGAGCAGTTCTTC. Its amino acids are CASSVDGGSYNEQFF.